These T cell receptor beta chains were read from a single sample in a study of blood T cell repertoires in COVID-19. Sequencing was performed with immunoSEQ multiplex PCR; in TCRdb, only in-frame clones are kept and a portion is missing. The repertoire consists of 65,000 to 80,000 clones, with approximately 87% occurring once and the leading ten covering 17%. Sample: peripheral blood. These receptors originate from a man older than 75 in a cohort sampled during active COVID-19. Both conserved end residues are part of each CDR3. The order of the fields is J gene, clone size, V gene, D gene, CDR3 DNA, CDR3 protein. D genes are given only for firm matches. Where a row states a size, it is once, few, many or the class of an expanded clone; other rows omit it.

TRBJ1-6 - TRBV18 - TGTGCCAGCTCACCACGCAGGCTGGATAATTCACCCCTCCACTTT CASSPRRLDNSPLHF
TRBJ2-3 - TRBV6-5 TRBD2 TGTGCCAGCAGTCTTAGCGGGGGAAGAGATACGCAGTATTTT CASSLSGGRDTQYF
TRBJ2-3 - TRBV19 - TGTGCCAGTGCAGGGGACGCCGCAGATACGCAGTATTTT CASAGDAADTQYF
TRBJ2-1 - TRBV7-3 TRBD2 TGTGCCAGCAGCCAAAGACTAGCGGGGGTTAATGAGCAGTTCTTC CASSQRLAGVNEQFF
TRBJ1-6 - TRBV2 - TGTGCCAGCACTCGGAATTCACCCCTCCACTTT CASTRNSPLHF
TRBJ2-2 - TRBV5-1 - TGCGCCAGCAGCTTGGTAAAGGGAGACACCGGGGAGCTGTTTTTT CASSLVKGDTGELFF
TRBJ2-7 - TRBV4-3 TRBD1 TGCGCCAGCAGCCAAGATCCGGGACAGCCCTACGAGCAGTACTTC CASSQDPGQPYEQYF
TRBJ1-1 - TRBV3-1/TRBV3-2 TRBD1 TGTGCCAGCAGCCAATCCGGGACAGACAACACTGAAGCTTTCTTT CASSQSGTDNTEAFF
TRBJ1-2 - TRBV4-1 TRBD1 TGCGCCAGCAGCCGAGGCCCAGGGGGCCACTATGGCTACACCTTC CASSRGPGGHYGYTF
TRBJ2-3 - TRBV25-1 - TGTGCCAGCAGTGGGACAGCTTCAATTAGCACAGATACGCAGTATTTT CASSGTASISTDTQYF
TRBJ2-2 - TRBV3-1/TRBV3-2 TRBD1 TGTGCCAGCAGCCAAGGTTCTCAGGGGGCGAGCGGGGAGCTGTTTTTT CASSQGSQGASGELFF
TRBJ1-3 - TRBV3-1/TRBV3-2 - TGTGCCAGCAGCCCGAGCCTGGGAAACACCATATATTTT CASSPSLGNTIYF
TRBJ2-7 - TRBV7-6 TRBD1 TGTGCCAGCAGCTTAGAGGACAGGGACACCTACGAGCAGTACTTC CASSLEDRDTYEQYF
TRBJ1-4 - TRBV6-5 - TGTGCCAGCAAACGGAGTGAGCTTAATGAAAAACTGTTTTTT CASKRSELNEKLFF
TRBJ1-3 - TRBV5-1 - TGCGCCAGCAGACCTTCTACCCGGGCTGGAAACACCATATATTTT CASRPSTRAGNTIYF
TRBJ1-6 - TRBV27 - TGTGCCAGCACTCTGGGTTTCGGGAATTCACCCCTCCACTTT CASTLGFGNSPLHF
TRBJ1-4 - TRBV28 - TGTGCCAGCGGAGAGGCAGCTAATGAAAAACTGTTTTTT CASGEAANEKLFF
TRBJ1-2 - TRBV29-1 - TGCAGCGTGGAACACCAGTTCTATGGCTACACCTTC CSVEHQFYGYTF
TRBJ1-4 - TRBV4-1 - TGCGCCAGCAGCCAAGTGCAGCGAATTGCAACTAATGAAAAACTGTTTTTT CASSQVQRIATNEKLFF
TRBJ1-5 - TRBV3-1/TRBV3-2 - TGTGCCAGCAGCCGTGGGGCCAATCAGCCCCAGCATTTT CASSRGANQPQHF
TRBJ1-5 few TRBV27 - TGTGCCAGCACTGGTGGGGGCGGTAGCAATCAGCCCCAGCATTTT CASTGGGGSNQPQHF
TRBJ2-3 - TRBV5-6 - TGTGCCAGCAGCTTGGCAGGCCGATCCACAGATACGCAGTATTTT CASSLAGRSTDTQYF
TRBJ2-3 - TRBV5-4 - TGTGCCAGCAGTACCGTGGCGGGCACAGATACGCAGTATTTT CASSTVAGTDTQYF
TRBJ2-5 - TRBV6-5 - TGTGCCAGCCGGACAGACCAAGAGACCCAGTACTTC CASRTDQETQYF
TRBJ1-2 - TRBV29-1 - TGCAGCGTTCGGAGGGGAGCTAACTATGGCTACACCTTC CSVRRGANYGYTF
TRBJ2-7 - TRBV4-1 - TGCGCCAGCAGCCAAGATAGGGGCTACGAGCAGTACTTC CASSQDRGYEQYF
TRBJ2-5 once TRBV2 TRBD2 TGTGCCAGCAGTGCGACACTAGCGGGAGAGACCCAGTACTTC CASSATLAGETQYF
TRBJ2-5 once TRBV2 TRBD2 TGTGCCAGCAGTGAAGCTGGACTAGCTGGGGGGGCCCAGTACTTC CASSEAGLAGGAQYF
TRBJ1-1 - TRBV3-1/TRBV3-2 - TGTGCCAGCAGCCAACAGGGCTCGGCTTTCTTT CASSQQGSAFF
TRBJ2-1 once TRBV10-3 - TGTGCCTTAGCCCTCGGGATTACGGGGAATGAGCAGTTCTTC CALALGITGNEQFF
TRBJ2-7 - TRBV9 TRBD2 TGTGCCAGCAGCCCCCGCAGCGGGGGATTTAACTACGAGCAGTACTTC CASSPRSGGFNYEQYF
TRBJ1-5 once TRBV6-4 - TGTGCCAGCAGTGACCGGATTGTGGCAGGGGATCAGCCCCAGCATTTT CASSDRIVAGDQPQHF
TRBJ1-1 - TRBV7-8 TRBD1 TGTGCCAGCAGCTCTTCCGACAGGGGGCTTAGGAACACTGAAGCTTTCTTT CASSSSDRGLRNTEAFF
TRBJ1-1 - TRBV5-5 TRBD1 TGTGCCAGCAGCCGCTCTGTGGAGGGGGCTACAGGGGGGACTGAAGCTTTCTTT CASSRSVEGATGGTEAFF
TRBJ2-2 - TRBV7-9 - TGTGCCAGCAGCTTAGAAAACACCGACACCGGGGAGCTGTTTTTT CASSLENTDTGELFF
TRBJ2-7 - TRBV6-2/TRBV6-3 TRBD2 TGTGCCAGCAGTGCCACTAGCGGGGGGACCTACGAGCAGTACTTC CASSATSGGTYEQYF
TRBJ1-2 - TRBV6-5 TRBD1 TGTGCCACCCGCGGGGACAGGGAGTTCTATGGCTACACCTTC CATRGDREFYGYTF
TRBJ2-7 - TRBV6-1 TRBD1 TGTGCCAGCAGTGAATCGGGACAGGTCTACGAGCAGTACTTC CASSESGQVYEQYF
TRBJ2-7 - TRBV3-1/TRBV3-2 TRBD1 TGTGCCAGCAGCCAGCCCGGGACAGATATCTACGAGCAGTACTTC CASSQPGTDIYEQYF
TRBJ1-1 few TRBV19 TRBD1 TGTGCCAGTAGGAGACAGGGTGGCCAGCCTGAAGCTTTCTTT CASRRQGGQPEAFF
TRBJ1-2 - TRBV10-3 TRBD1 TGTGCCATCAGTGAGGAGACAGGGAGGTATGGCTACACCTTC CAISEETGRYGYTF
TRBJ1-2 few TRBV30 - TGTGCCTGGATGGCGGGCGCTCTAACTAACTATGGCTACACCTTC CAWMAGALTNYGYTF
TRBJ2-3 - TRBV7-2 TRBD2 TGTGCCAGCAGCTTAGGTTACGGCGGGGGGCGGATGAACACAGATACGCAGTATTTT CASSLGYGGGRMNTDTQYF
TRBJ2-5 - TRBV5-1 - TGCGCCAGCAGCTTGGATGAGAGAGGTTGGAAAGAGACCCAGTACTTC CASSLDERGWKETQYF
TRBJ2-2 - TRBV28 TRBD1 TGTGCCAGCAGGCCGGGACAGGCCACCGGGGAGCTGTTTTTT CASRPGQATGELFF
TRBJ2-3 - TRBV19 - TGTGCCAGTAGTATAGGCCGGGGGAGTAGCACAGATACGCAGTATTTT CASSIGRGSSTDTQYF
TRBJ2-7 - TRBV7-2 TRBD1 TGTGCCAGCAGCCAGCATAACAGGGGGGCCTGGGAGTACGAGCAGTACTTC CASSQHNRGAWEYEQYF
TRBJ1-4 few TRBV6-5 - TGTGCCAGCAGTTACGGGACATCTAATGAAAAACTGTTTTTT CASSYGTSNEKLFF
TRBJ1-4 - TRBV27 - TGTGCCAGCAGTTTATCCCCTCAGGGTGAAAAACTGTTTTTT CASSLSPQGEKLFF
TRBJ1-1 - TRBV7-9 TRBD1 TGTGCCAGCAGCTTAGAACAGGGGAAAGCTTTCTTT CASSLEQGKAFF
TRBJ2-1 - TRBV11-2 - TGTGCCAGCAGCTTAGTTAGGGGCCCGAGACGTTCCTACAATGAGCAGTTCTTC CASSLVRGPRRSYNEQFF
TRBJ1-2 - TRBV28 - TGTGCCAGCAGACGAACTGGTCAGGGGTCTGGGGGCTACACCTTC CASRRTGQGSGGYTF
TRBJ1-3 - TRBV19 - TGTGCCAGTAGTGCAGGGGTGAGGAACACCATATATTTT CASSAGVRNTIYF